Listed below are T cell receptor beta chains from one sample, sequenced in a study of patients and donors after allogeneic stem cell transplantation. Each CDR3 protein gets one entry after TCRdb re-called the RT-PCR reads with MiXCR. Of roughly 960,000 distinct CDR3 sequences in the sample, approximately 19% were seen once. The sample comprised blood, either unsorted or a sorted T cell fraction (not recorded which). The source is a human donor who was either an allogeneic HSCT recipient or a stem cell or donor lymphocyte infusion donor (not recorded which). It is not recorded whose cells these are; they may come from a transplant donor. Both conserved end residues are part of each CDR3. Each record gives: CDR3 protein, CDR3 DNA, D gene, V gene, clone size, J gene. A D gene is named only where the DNA matches it firmly. Clone size appears in some rows only: once, few, many, or a class for an expanded clone.

CASTGHPETQYF TGCGCCAGCACGGGACACCCAGAGACCCAGTACTTC . TRBV5-1 . TRBJ2-5
CASGNPRANQPQHF TGTGCCAGCGGCAACCCCAGAGCTAATCAGCCCCAGCATTTT . TRBV6-1 few TRBJ1-5
CASSLERGPGSGYTF TGTGCCAGCAGTTTGGAGCGGGGCCCCGGTTCTGGCTACACCTTC . TRBV27 . TRBJ1-2
CASSLAEGFGNTIYF TGCGCCAGCAGCTTGGCCGAGGGGTTTGGAAACACCATATATTTT . TRBV5-1 . TRBJ1-3
CASSPPGTRHTEAFF TGTGCCAGCAGCCCCCCCGGGACACGACACACTGAAGCTTTCTTT . TRBV7-9 few TRBJ1-1
CASSRDRVDATYGYTF TGTGCCAGCTCACGGGACAGGGTGGATGCTACCTATGGCTACACCTTC TRBD1 TRBV18 . TRBJ1-2
CASSSRGGPDTQYF TGTGCCAGCAGCTCTCGCGGAGGTCCAGATACGCAGTATTTT . TRBV6-1 few TRBJ2-3
CASSSIPLAGEETQYF TGTGCCAGCAGTTCCATACCACTAGCGGGGGAAGAGACCCAGTACTTC TRBD2 TRBV12-3/TRBV12-4 . TRBJ2-5
CSARTASSGNTIYF TGCAGTGCCAGGACAGCCTCCTCTGGAAACACCATATATTTT . TRBV20-1 . TRBJ1-3
CATRTGGSYEQYF TGTGCCACAAGGACAGGGGGCTCCTACGAGCAGTACTTC TRBD1 TRBV12-3/TRBV12-4 . TRBJ2-7
CASTNRGAVNKQPQHF TGTGCCAGCACAAACCGGGGGGCCGTAAATAAGCAGCCCCAGCATTTT . TRBV6-1 few TRBJ1-5
CASSPQRGDGYTF TGTGCCAGCTCACCCCAGAGAGGTGACGGCTACACCTTC . TRBV18 . TRBJ1-2